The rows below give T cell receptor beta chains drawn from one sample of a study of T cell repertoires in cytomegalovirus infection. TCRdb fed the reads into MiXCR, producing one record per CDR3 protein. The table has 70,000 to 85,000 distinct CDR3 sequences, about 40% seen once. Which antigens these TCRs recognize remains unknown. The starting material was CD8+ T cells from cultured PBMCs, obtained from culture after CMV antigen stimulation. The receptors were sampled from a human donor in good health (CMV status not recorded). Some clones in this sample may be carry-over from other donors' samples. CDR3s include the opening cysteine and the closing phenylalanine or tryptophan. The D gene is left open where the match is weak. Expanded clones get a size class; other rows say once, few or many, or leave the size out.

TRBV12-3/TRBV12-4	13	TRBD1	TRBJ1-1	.	TGTGCCAGCAGTTTACCTCGACAGGGTGAAGCTTTCTTT	CASSLPRQGEAFF
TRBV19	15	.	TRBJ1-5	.	TGTGCCAGTAGTATAGTCACCCGTAGCAATCAGCCCCAGCATTTT	CASSIVTRSNQPQHF
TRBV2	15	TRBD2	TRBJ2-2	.	TGTGCCAGCGCTCCGGGCGGGAGTAACACCGGGGAGCTGTTTTTT	CASAPGGSNTGELFF
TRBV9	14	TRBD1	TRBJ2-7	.	TGTGCCAGCAGCGTAGATGGGACAGGGATCGAGCAGTACTTC	CASSVDGTGIEQYF
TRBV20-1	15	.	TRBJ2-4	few	TGCAGTGCTAGATTCCCAATCCAGGGAAGGGGCATTCAGTACTTC	CSARFPIQGRGIQYF
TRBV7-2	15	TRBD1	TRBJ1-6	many	TGTGCCAGCAGCTTATTAGGGACAGGGAACTCACCCCTCCACTTT	CASSLLGTGNSPLHF
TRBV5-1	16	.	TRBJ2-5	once	TGCGCCAGCAGCTTGGCTCCCAGGGAAATTCAAGAGACCCAGTACTTC	CASSLAPREIQETQYF
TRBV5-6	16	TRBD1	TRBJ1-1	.	TGTGCCAGCAGCGGGGACAGGGGGACGATGAACACTGAAGCTTTCTTT	CASSGDRGTMNTEAFF
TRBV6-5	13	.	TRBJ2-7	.	TGTGCCAGCAGCTTCAATCGTGGGGGCGAGCAGTACTTC	CASSFNRGGEQYF
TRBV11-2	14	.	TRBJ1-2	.	TGTGCCAGCAGCTTATCCCCGTTGGCGTATGGCTACACCTTC	CASSLSPLAYGYTF
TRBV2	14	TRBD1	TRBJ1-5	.	TGTGCCAGCAGTAGGCAGGGGGCTAATCAGCCCCAGCATTTT	CASSRQGANQPQHF
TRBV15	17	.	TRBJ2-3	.	TGTGCCACCAGCAGAGATTGGGTCCATTATTCCACAGATACGCAGTATTTT	CATSRDWVHYSTDTQYF
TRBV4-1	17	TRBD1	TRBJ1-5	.	TGCGCCAGCAGCCAAGGGACAGGTGGTTCCGACAATCAGCCCCAGCATTTT	CASSQGTGGSDNQPQHF
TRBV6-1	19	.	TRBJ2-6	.	TGTGCCACCAACATCTTTGGTGGAGTACTAGTAACCGGGGCCAACGTCCTGACTTTC	CATNIFGGVLVTGANVLTF
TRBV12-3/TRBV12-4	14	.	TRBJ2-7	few	TGTGCCAGCAGTTCCGCAGGGTATTCCTACGAGCAGTACTTC	CASSSAGYSYEQYF
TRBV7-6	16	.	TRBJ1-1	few	TGTGCCAGCAGCTTAGCCAAGACAGGTATGAACACTGAAGCTTTCTTT	CASSLAKTGMNTEAFF
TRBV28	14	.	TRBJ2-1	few	TGTGCCAGCAGTGGGGACAACCGCTACAATGAGCAGTTCTTC	CASSGDNRYNEQFF
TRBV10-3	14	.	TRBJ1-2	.	TGTGCCATCAGGGAAACAGGGTTAGACTATGGCTACACCTTC	CAIRETGLDYGYTF
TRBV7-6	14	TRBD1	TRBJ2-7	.	TGTGCCAGCAGCTCCCGGGACAGCTCCTACGAGCAGTACTTC	CASSSRDSSYEQYF
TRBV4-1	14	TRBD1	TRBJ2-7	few	TGCGCCAGCAGCCAAGCTCCAGGGGGATACGAGCAGTACTTC	CASSQAPGGYEQYF
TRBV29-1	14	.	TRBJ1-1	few	TGCAGCGCCGGGCGACAGGTAACGGGGACTGAAGCTTTCTTT	CSAGRQVTGTEAFF
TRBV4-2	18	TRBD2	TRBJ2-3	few	TGTGCCAGCAGCCAAGAGGTACAGCGGGGGTCCAGCACAGATACGCAGTATTTT	CASSQEVQRGSSTDTQYF
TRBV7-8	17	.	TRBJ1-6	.	TGTGCCAGCAGCTTAGATGGACTGTGGCAATTGAATTCACCCCTCCACTTT	CASSLDGLWQLNSPLHF
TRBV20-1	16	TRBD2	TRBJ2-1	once	TGCAGTGCTAGAGATCTCGTCGGGGGGGGATTTAATGAGCAGTTCTTC	CSARDLVGGGFNEQFF
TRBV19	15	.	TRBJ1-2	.	TGTGCCACCAGTGGGAGGCAGGGCCTTAACTATGGCTACACCTTC	CATSGRQGLNYGYTF
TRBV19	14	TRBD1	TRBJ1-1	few	TGTGCCAGTAGTATTGGACAGGGCGGCACTGAAGCTTTCTTT	CASSIGQGGTEAFF
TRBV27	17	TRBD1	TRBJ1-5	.	TGTGCCAGCAGCCCAAAAAACAGGGGCCAGCGCAATCAGCCCCAGCATTTT	CASSPKNRGQRNQPQHF
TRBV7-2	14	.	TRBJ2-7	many	TGTGCCAGCAGCTCTCGGGACTTAGCCTACGAGCAGTACTTC	CASSSRDLAYEQYF
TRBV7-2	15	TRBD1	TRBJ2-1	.	TGTGCCAGCAGCTCTAACAGGGGCCCCTACAATGAGCAGTTCTTC	CASSSNRGPYNEQFF
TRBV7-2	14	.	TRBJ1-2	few	TGTGCCAGCAGCTTAGTTCAGACGACCTATGGCTACACCTTC	CASSLVQTTYGYTF
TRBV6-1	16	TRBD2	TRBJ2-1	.	TGTGCCAGCAGTGAACCACTAGCGGGGAGACGCGCTGAGCAGTTCTTC	CASSEPLAGRRAEQFF
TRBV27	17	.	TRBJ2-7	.	TGTGCCAGCAGTTCCCCCAGTCGAATGGGGGGTAGGAACGAGCAGTACTTC	CASSSPSRMGGRNEQYF
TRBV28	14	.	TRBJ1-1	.	TGTGCCAGCAGTTTTGGGGCCCTGAACACTGAAGCTTTCTTT	CASSFGALNTEAFF
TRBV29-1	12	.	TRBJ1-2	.	TGCAGCGTTGAATCTTTTGACTATGGCTACACCTTC	CSVESFDYGYTF
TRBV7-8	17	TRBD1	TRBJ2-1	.	TGTGCCAGCAGCGGATATATGACAGGGGTCTCCTACAATGAGCAGTTCTTC	CASSGYMTGVSYNEQFF
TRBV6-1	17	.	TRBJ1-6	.	TGTGCCAGCAGTAAGCGACAGGAAACTTTCAACGGTTCACCCCTCCACTTT	CASSKRQETFNGSPLHF
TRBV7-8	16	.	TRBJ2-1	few	TGTGCTAGCAGCTTAGTTTGGACAGATCGGCCTAATGAGCAGTTCTTC	CASSLVWTDRPNEQFF
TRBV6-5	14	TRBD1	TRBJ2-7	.	TGTGCCAGCAGTCCGACAGGGCCAGTATACGAGCAGTACTTC	CASSPTGPVYEQYF
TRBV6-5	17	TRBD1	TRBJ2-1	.	TGTGCCAGCAGTTTTACCTGGGGACAGGGAACCTACAATGAGCAGTTCTTC	CASSFTWGQGTYNEQFF
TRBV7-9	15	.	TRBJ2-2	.	TGTGCCAGCAGCGGCCGGCTTGAGGGAATCATAGAACTGTTTTTT	CASSGRLEGIIELFF
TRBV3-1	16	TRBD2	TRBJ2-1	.	TGTGCCAGCAGCCCGTCCCTAGCGGGGGCTTACAATGAGCAGTTCTTC	CASSPSLAGAYNEQFF
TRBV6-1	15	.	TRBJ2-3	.	TGTGCCAGCAATGCGGAGGGGGGTAGGCCAGATACGCAGTATTTT	CASNAEGGRPDTQYF
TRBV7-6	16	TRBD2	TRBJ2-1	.	TGTGCCAGCAGCTTAGCGGGACTACCAATGGGGAATGAGCAGTTCTTC	CASSLAGLPMGNEQFF
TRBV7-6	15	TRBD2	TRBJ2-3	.	TGTGCCAGCAGCTTATCTAGCGGGGGGGAGGATACGCAGTATTTT	CASSLSSGGEDTQYF
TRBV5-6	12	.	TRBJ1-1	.	TGTGCCAGCAGCTTGAAGGTAGGAGGAGCTTTCTTT	CASSLKVGGAFF
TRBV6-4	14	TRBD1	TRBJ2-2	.	TGTGCCAGCGGCGGGACAGGGGACACCGGGGAGCTGTTTTTT	CASGGTGDTGELFF
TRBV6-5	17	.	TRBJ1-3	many	TGTGCCAGCAGTTACTCGATTTCGGGAGCTACCGGAAACACCATATATTTT	CASSYSISGATGNTIYF
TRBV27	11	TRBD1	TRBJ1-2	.	TGTGCCACCCGACAGGGGTCCGGCTACACCTTC	CATRQGSGYTF
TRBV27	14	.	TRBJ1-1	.	TGTGCCAGCAGTTTCCGTCAGACGAACACTGAAGCTTTCTTT	CASSFRQTNTEAFF
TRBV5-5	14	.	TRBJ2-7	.	TGTGCCAGCAGCTTGCGACAGCCCTCCTACGAGCAGTACTTC	CASSLRQPSYEQYF
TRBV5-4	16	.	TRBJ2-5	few	TGTGCCAGCAGCTTGGGGGCCAATTGGGGCCAAGAGACCCAGTACTTC	CASSLGANWGQETQYF
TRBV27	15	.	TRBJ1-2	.	TGTGCCAGCTCTCCTTTAGGCCAAGATCTATATGGCTACACCTTC	CASSPLGQDLYGYTF
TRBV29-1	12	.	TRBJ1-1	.	TGCAGCGTATGGGCTTCGGGTACTGAAGCTTTCTTT	CSVWASGTEAFF